This is a list of T cell receptor beta chains from one sample in a study of CD8 T cells in Susac syndrome. TCRdb reprocessed the immunoSEQ multiplex PCR reads with MiXCR, giving one entry per CDR3 protein. The sample holds a few hundred thousand distinct CDR3 sequences, about nine tenths seen once. The sequencing input was CD8+ T cells from PBMCs. The receptors were sampled from a human donor with multiple sclerosis. Both conserved end residues are part of each CDR3. D genes are given only for firm matches. Clone size appears in some rows only: once, few, many, or a class for an expanded clone.

j_call	v_call	cdr3_length	d_call	clone_size	cdr3_nt	cdr3_aa
TRBJ2-1	TRBV7-2	14	TRBD2	.	TGTGCCAGCAGAGGACTAGCCTACTACAATGAGCAGTTCTTC	CASRGLAYYNEQFF
TRBJ2-3	TRBV27	14	TRBD2	.	TGTGCCAGCAGTGGCGGGAGGGGGGTAGATACGCAGTATTTT	CASSGGRGVDTQYF
TRBJ2-7	TRBV2	13	.	once	TGTGCCAGCACCCAGGGGTCAACGGCCGAGCAGTACTTC	CASTQGSTAEQYF
TRBJ2-1	TRBV28	17	.	.	TGTGCCAGCAGGGGAGGAGGAGCTTACCCCCGTTACAATGAGCAGTTCTTC	CASRGGGAYPRYNEQFF
TRBJ2-7	TRBV7-8	17	.	.	TGTGCCAGCAGCTTAGCGCTGGTGGGAGGGGGACACTACGAGCAGTACTTC	CASSLALVGGGHYEQYF
TRBJ2-2	TRBV4-2	15	TRBD1	.	TGTGCCAGCAGCCGAGGGACAGGGGGCACCGGGGAGCTGTTTTTT	CASSRGTGGTGELFF
TRBJ2-7	TRBV20-1	17	.	.	TGCAGTGCTAGAGAGGGGGTTGGTGGCCTGACCCCCTACGAGCAGTACTTC	CSAREGVGGLTPYEQYF
TRBJ2-2	TRBV28	15	TRBD1	.	TGTGCCAGCAGCCGACAGGGGGCGAACACCGGGGAGCTGCTTTTT	CASSRQGANTGELLF
TRBJ2-2	TRBV6-5	14	.	.	TGTGCCAGCAGGAGGGACTCCAACACCGGGGAGCTGTTTTTT	CASRRDSNTGELFF
TRBJ2-7	TRBV29-1	15	.	.	TGCAGCGTGGTGGGTGAGGCTGAATTCTCCTACGAGCAGTACTTC	CSVVGEAEFSYEQYF
TRBJ1-4	TRBV21-1	10	.	.	TGTGCCGGGGCTAATGAAAAATTGTTTTTT	CAGANEKLFF
TRBJ1-2	TRBV9	15	TRBD1	.	TGTGCCAGCAGCGTCCCTGGACAGGGCGGTTATGGCTACACCTTC	CASSVPGQGGYGYTF
TRBJ2-4	TRBV6-2/TRBV6-3	14	.	.	TGTGCCAGCAGCCCAATATTAGCGTGGGACATTCAGTACTTC	CASSPILAWDIQYF
TRBJ2-2	TRBV4-3	13	.	.	TGCGCCAGCAAGGGTAGTAACACCGGGGAGCTGTTTTTT	CASKGSNTGELFF
TRBJ1-6	TRBV7-2	13	.	.	TGTGCCAGCAGCTCCCCCGGAGAGTCACCCCTCCACTTT	CASSSPGESPLHF
TRBJ2-2	TRBV20-1	16	TRBD1	.	TGCAGTGCTAGCGTGCCGGGACAGGGTGACACCGGGGAGCTGTTTTTT	CSASVPGQGDTGELFF
TRBJ2-1	TRBV29-1	16	.	.	TGCAGCGTTGAAGGCCACCCTAGCGACCCCTACAATGAGCAGTTCTTC	CSVEGHPSDPYNEQFF
TRBJ2-7	TRBV29-1	13	TRBD1	few	TGCAGCGTTGTAAGCAGGGGGTCGTACGAGCAGTACTTC	CSVVSRGSYEQYF
TRBJ2-5	TRBV11-1	13	.	.	TGTGCCAGCAGCTTAGTTCTGTCGGAGACCCAGTACTTC	CASSLVLSETQYF
TRBJ1-1	TRBV29-1	16	.	.	TGCAGCGTTGAAGGTTTTCAGGTCGGGGTAGTCTCTGAAGCTTTCTTT	CSVEGFQVGVVSEAFF
TRBJ2-7	TRBV7-9	16	.	once	TGTGCCAGCAGCTTAGCCGATCCGGGACCCTGGTACGAGCAGTACTTC	CASSLADPGPWYEQYF
TRBJ1-5	TRBV4-2	14	.	.	TGTGCCAGCAGCCAATTAGGGCTGAATCAGCCCCAGCATTTT	CASSQLGLNQPQHF
TRBJ2-1	TRBV28	15	.	.	TGTGCCAGCAGTCTGGAGAGTAGCTCCTACAATGAGCAGTTCTTC	CASSLESSSYNEQFF
TRBJ2-1	TRBV19	13	.	.	TGTGCCAGTAGTATGGGTCAGTACAATGAGCAGTTCTTC	CASSMGQYNEQFF
TRBJ2-3	TRBV7-9	18	.	.	TGTGCCAGCACCCCGGGACACCTCGGCGAGCCCTCCTTGTCGACGCAGTATTTT	CASTPGHLGEPSLSTQYF
TRBJ2-1	TRBV11-2	17	.	.	TGTGCCAGCAGCTTATTGGGCTCCCACGGGTTGTTTAATGAGCAGTTCTTC	CASSLLGSHGLFNEQFF
TRBJ2-5	TRBV9	15	TRBD1	.	TGTGCCAGCAGCGTAGAGGGGACAGGGTCCGAGACCCAGTACTTC	CASSVEGTGSETQYF
TRBJ1-2	TRBV25-1	14	TRBD1	.	TGTGCCAGCACCCCCTGGGACAGGGGCTATGGCTACACCTTC	CASTPWDRGYGYTF
TRBJ2-1	TRBV5-5	14	.	.	TGTGCCAGCAGCGAAAGGGACTCGCCCATTGGGCAGTTCTTC	CASSERDSPIGQFF
TRBJ1-2	TRBV7-3	18	TRBD1	.	TGTGCCAGCAGCTTAAGCCCCATCGGGACAGGGGGCGGCTATGGCTACACCTTC	CASSLSPIGTGGGYGYTF
TRBJ1-5	TRBV6-2/TRBV6-3	16	TRBD1	.	TGTGCCAGCAGGAGACAGGGAATCTCGGGCAATCAGCCCCAGCATTTT	CASRRQGISGNQPQHF
TRBJ2-7	TRBV6-1	16	TRBD2	.	TGTGCCAGCAGCCGTCGGGGGGGAGCGGGTGCCTACGAGCAGTACTTC	CASSRRGGAGAYEQYF
TRBJ1-1	TRBV2	13	.	.	TGTGCCAGCAGAGGACCGACGAACACTGAAGCTTTCTTT	CASRGPTNTEAFF
TRBJ2-3	TRBV30	15	TRBD2	.	TGTGCCTGGAGTGTAGGCGGGGGGTCCACAGATACGCAGTATTTT	CAWSVGGGSTDTQYF
TRBJ2-3	TRBV6-2/TRBV6-3	16	.	.	TGTGCCAGCAGTTACTTGGATGGCCGGGGGACAGATACGCAGTATTTT	CASSYLDGRGTDTQYF
TRBJ2-5	TRBV30	15	.	.	TGTGCCTGGAAGCCGGATCCCTGGGGCCAAGAGACCCAGTACTTC	CAWKPDPWGQETQYF
TRBJ2-7	TRBV3-1	14	.	.	TGTGCCAGCAGCCAGACGGGGATCCCCTACGAGCAGTACTTC	CASSQTGIPYEQYF
TRBJ2-2	TRBV6-4	14	.	once	TGTGCCAGCAGCGCCTCTGAGGGGTCCGGGGAGCTGTTTTTT	CASSASEGSGELFF
TRBJ1-5	TRBV7-8	15	.	.	TGTGCCAGCAGCTTAGCGGGGGTGCTCGGTCAGCCCCAGCATTTT	CASSLAGVLGQPQHF
TRBJ2-1	TRBV6-2/TRBV6-3	14	.	.	TGTGCCAGCAGTTACGGGACATCCTACAATGAGCAGTTCTTC	CASSYGTSYNEQFF
TRBJ2-7	TRBV6-5	16	.	.	TGTGCCAGCAGTTACTCGAGTTGGGGGGGCGCGGCCGAGCAGTACTTC	CASSYSSWGGAAEQYF
TRBJ2-3	TRBV4-2	16	TRBD1	.	TGTGCCAGCAGCCTTACAGGGGGCTCCAGCACAGATACGCAGTATTTT	CASSLTGGSSTDTQYF